This TCR beta chain is from a study of shared clonotypes between healthy human individuals. Profiling relied on immunoSEQ multiplex PCR, and the TCRdb table lists in-frame clones only, not all of them. The repertoire holds roughly 2.2 million clones, with 90% to 95% as singletons. On this clone itself: Antigen specificity is unknown.

CDR3 length equals 14 residues. Germline V gives CDR1 LGHNA, CDR2 YSLEER. V was pared by 0 bases and J by 4 bases, with 7 bases between. Study observations and caveats: It was expected that sequencing depth would affect clonotype sharing among donors. Relative to their counterparts shared across all four donors, non-shared clonotypes exhibited diminished generation probabilities.

Sequences were obtained from naive CD4+ T cells from PBMCs. Described subset: CD45RA+ positively selected. The sequence was obtained from a man younger than 30 in good health. Some clones in this sample may be carry-over from other donors' samples. This chain links TRBV4-3 with TRBJ2-1; possible D gene TRBD1, 6 bases. The CDR3 DNA sequence: TGCGCCAGCAGCCAAGATCAGGGGTACAATGAGCAGTTCTTC. It yields the protein CASSQDQGYNEQFF.